This T cell receptor beta chain stems from a study of blood T cell repertoires in COVID-19. Source study methods: Scientists estimated how many nucleated cells there were by amplifying reference gene primers. TCRdb's table, derived via immunoSEQ multiplex PCR, lists solely in-frame clones and lacks some. That table furnishes V, J and clone size, whereas the DNA furnished D and trimming. The data show approximately 130,000 clones, roughly 87% seen once. The CDR3 is made up of 15 amino acids. The V and J ends lost 3 bases and 1 base respectively, with 11 bases between them. Germline V CDR1 and CDR2: KGHSH, LQKENI.

The receptor's source is a man younger than 40 who had recovered from COVID-19. The sequenced sample was PBMCs or T cells enriched from blood (not recorded which). The chain has TRBV18 and TRBJ2-3; a possible D gene is TRBD1 (5 bases). In DNA form, the CDR3 reads TGTGCCAGCTCACCGGCAGGGCTGGGCACAGATACGCAGTATTTT. Its protein product is CASSPAGLGTDTQYF.